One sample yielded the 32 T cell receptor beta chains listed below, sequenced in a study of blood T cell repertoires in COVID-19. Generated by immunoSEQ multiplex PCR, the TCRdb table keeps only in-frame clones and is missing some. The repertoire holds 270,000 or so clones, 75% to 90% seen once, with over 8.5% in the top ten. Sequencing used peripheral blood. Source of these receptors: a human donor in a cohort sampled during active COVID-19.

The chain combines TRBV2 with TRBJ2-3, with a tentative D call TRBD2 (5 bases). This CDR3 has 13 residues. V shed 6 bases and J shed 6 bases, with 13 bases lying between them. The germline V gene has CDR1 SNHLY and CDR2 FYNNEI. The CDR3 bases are TGTGCCAGCAGCGGTCGGCGAGGGGATACGCAGTATTTT. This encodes CASSGRRGDTQYF.

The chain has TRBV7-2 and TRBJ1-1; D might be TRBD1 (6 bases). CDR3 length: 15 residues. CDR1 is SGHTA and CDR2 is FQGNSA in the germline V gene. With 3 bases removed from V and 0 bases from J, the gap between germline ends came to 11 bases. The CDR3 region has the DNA TGTGCCAGCAGCTTCCAGGCAGGGGTGAACACTGAAGCTTTCTTT. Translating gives CASSFQAGVNTEAFF.

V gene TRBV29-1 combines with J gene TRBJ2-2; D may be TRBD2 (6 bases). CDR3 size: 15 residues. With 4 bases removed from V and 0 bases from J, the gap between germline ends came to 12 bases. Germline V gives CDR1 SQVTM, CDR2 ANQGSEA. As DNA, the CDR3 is TGCAGCGTTGTAGGAGGGTCCTCGAACACCGGGGAGCTGTTTTTT. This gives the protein CSVVGGSSNTGELFF.

This CDR3 is CASSEGGGAGELFF. The CDR3 DNA is TGTGCCAGCAGTGAAGGCGGGGGGGCCGGGGAGCTGTTTTTT. This chain connects TRBV6-4 to TRBJ2-2; 9 bases map to TRBD2. The CDR3 sequence is 14 residues long. The V gene's germline CDR1 is MRHNA and CDR2 SNTAGT. V lost 3 bases and J lost 6; bases outside the gene matches: 2.

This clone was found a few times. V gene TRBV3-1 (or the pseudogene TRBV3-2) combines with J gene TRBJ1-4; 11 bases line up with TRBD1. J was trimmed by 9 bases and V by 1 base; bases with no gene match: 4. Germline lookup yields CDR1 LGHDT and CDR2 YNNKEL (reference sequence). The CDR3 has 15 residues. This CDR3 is CASSQGRTGGQKLFF. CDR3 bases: TGTGCCAGCAGCCAAGGGAGGACAGGGGGCCAAAAACTGTTTTTT.

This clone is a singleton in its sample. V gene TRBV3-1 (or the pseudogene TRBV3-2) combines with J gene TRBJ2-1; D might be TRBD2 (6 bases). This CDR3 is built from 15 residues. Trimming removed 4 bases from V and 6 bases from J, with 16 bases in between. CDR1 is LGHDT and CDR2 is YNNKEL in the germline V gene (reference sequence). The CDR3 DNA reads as TGTGCCAGCAGCCGGGAGGCGGGAATACCCAATGAGCAGTTCTTC. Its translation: CASSREAGIPNEQFF.

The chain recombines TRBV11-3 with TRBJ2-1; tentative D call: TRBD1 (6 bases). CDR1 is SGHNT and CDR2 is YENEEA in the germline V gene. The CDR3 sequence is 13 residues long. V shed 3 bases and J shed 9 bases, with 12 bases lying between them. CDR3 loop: CASSFVRGGEQFF. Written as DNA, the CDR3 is TGTGCCAGCAGCTTCGTCAGGGGCGGTGAGCAGTTCTTC.

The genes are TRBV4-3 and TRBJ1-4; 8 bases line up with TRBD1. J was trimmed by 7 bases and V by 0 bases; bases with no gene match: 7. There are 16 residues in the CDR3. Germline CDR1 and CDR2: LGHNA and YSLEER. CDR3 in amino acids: CASSQDVGQGSEKLFF. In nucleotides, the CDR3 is TGCGCCAGCAGCCAAGACGTAGGACAGGGTAGTGAAAAACTGTTTTTT.

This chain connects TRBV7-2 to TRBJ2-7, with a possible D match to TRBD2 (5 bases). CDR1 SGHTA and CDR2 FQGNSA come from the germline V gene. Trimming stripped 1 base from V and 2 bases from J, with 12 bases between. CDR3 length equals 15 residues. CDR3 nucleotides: TGTGCCAGCAGCTTAGACGGAGCGGTCCCCTACGAGCAGTACTTC. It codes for CASSLDGAVPYEQYF.

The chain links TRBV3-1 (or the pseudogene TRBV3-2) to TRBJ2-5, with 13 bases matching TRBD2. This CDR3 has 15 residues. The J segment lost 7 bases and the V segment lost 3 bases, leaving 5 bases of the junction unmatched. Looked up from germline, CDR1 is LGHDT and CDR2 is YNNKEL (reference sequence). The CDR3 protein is CASSQTSGGKGTQYF. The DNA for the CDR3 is TGTGCCAGCAGCCAGACTAGCGGGGGGAAAGGGACCCAGTACTTC.

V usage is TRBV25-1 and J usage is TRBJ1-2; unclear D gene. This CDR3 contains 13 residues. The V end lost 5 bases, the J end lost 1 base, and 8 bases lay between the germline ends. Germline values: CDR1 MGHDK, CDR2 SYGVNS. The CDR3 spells CASSPGFNYGYTF. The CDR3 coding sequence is TGTGCCAGCAGTCCAGGATTTAACTATGGCTACACCTTC.

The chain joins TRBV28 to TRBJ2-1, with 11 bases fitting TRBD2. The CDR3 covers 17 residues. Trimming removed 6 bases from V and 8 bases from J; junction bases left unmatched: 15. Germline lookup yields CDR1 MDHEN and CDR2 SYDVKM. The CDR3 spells CASRGPAGTSGGDEQFF. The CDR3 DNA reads TGTGCCAGCAGGGGCCCGGCCGGGACTAGCGGCGGAGATGAGCAGTTCTTC.

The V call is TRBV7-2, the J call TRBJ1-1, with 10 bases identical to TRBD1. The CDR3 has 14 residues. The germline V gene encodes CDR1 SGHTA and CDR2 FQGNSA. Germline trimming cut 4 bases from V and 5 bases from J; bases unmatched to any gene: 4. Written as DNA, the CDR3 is TGTGCCAGCAGCTACCGGGACAGGGGAACTGAAGCTTTCTTT. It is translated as CASSYRDRGTEAFF.

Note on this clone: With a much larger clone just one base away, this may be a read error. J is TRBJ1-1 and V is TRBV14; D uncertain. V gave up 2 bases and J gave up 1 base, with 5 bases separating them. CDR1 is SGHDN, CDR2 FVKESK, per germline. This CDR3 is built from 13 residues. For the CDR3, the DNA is TGTGCCAGCAGCCAAACAGCGAACACTGAAGCTTTCTTT. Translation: CASSQTANTEAFF.

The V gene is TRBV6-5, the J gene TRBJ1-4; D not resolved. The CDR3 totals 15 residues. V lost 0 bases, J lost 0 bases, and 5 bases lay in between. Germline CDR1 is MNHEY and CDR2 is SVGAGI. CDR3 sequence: CASSYSTATNEKLFF. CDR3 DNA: TGTGCCAGCAGTTACTCTACGGCAACTAATGAAAAACTGTTTTTT.

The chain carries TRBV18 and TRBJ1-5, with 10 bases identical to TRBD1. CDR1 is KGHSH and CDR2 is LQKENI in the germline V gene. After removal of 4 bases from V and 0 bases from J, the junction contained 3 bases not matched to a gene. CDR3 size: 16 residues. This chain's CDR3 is CASSHGTGDSNQPQHF. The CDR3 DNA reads TGTGCCAGCTCACATGGGACAGGGGATAGCAATCAGCCCCAGCATTTT.

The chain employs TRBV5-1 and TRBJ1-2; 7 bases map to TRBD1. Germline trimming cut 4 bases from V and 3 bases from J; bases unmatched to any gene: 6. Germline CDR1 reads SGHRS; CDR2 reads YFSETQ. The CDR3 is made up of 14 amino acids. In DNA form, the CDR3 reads TGCGCCAGCAGCCTGACAGGGTATGACTATGGCTACACCTTC. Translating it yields CASSLTGYDYGYTF.

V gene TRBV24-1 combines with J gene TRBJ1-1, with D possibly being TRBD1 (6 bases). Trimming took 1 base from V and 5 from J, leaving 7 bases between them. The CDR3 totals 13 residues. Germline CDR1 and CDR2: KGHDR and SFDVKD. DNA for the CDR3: TGTGCCACCAGTGATTTACAGGGTACTGAAGCTTTCTTT. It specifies CATSDLQGTEAFF.

The CDR3 here is CASSLRGRNHEQYF. The DNA of the CDR3 is TGTGCCAGCAGTTTAAGAGGGAGAAACCACGAGCAGTACTTC. V gene TRBV27 combines with J gene TRBJ2-7, with D perhaps matching TRBD2 (5 bases). Looked up from germline, CDR1 is MNHEY and CDR2 is SMNVEV (reference sequence). Trimming pared 2 bases from V and 5 bases from J, leaving 13 bases between. This CDR3 has 14 residues.

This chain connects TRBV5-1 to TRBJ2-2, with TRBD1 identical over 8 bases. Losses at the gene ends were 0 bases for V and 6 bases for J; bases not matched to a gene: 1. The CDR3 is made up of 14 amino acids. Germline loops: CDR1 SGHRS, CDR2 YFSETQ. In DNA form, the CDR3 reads TGCGCCAGCAGCTTGGCGGGACAGGCCGGGGAGCTGTTTTTT. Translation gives CASSLAGQAGELFF.

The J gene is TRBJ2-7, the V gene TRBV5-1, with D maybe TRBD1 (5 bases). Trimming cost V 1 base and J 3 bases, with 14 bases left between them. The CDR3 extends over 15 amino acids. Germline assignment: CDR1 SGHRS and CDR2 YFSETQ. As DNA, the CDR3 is TGCGCCAGCAGCTTGTCCTGGGGCGGAGACTACGAGCAGTACTTC. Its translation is CASSLSWGGDYEQYF.

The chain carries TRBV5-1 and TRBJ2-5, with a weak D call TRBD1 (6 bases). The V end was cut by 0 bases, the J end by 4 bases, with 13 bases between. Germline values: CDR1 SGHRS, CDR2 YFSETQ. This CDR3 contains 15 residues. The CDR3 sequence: CASSLAPTGGETQYF. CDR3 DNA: TGCGCCAGCAGCTTGGCCCCGACAGGCGGAGAGACCCAGTACTTC.

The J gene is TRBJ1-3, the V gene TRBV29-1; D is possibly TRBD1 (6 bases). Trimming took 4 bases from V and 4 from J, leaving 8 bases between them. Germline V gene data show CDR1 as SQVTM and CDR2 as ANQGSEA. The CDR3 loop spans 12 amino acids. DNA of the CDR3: TGCAGCGTTGCAGGGGACGGAAACACCATATATTTT. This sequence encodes CSVAGDGNTIYF.

Here the CDR3 DNA reads TGTGCCAGCAGCCAGAGGCAGGGTGGCACAGATACGCAGTATTTT. Its protein product is CASSQRQGGTDTQYF. The chain joins TRBV3-1 (or the pseudogene TRBV3-2) to TRBJ2-3; tentative D call: TRBD1 (5 bases). Trimming removed 3 bases from V and 1 base from J, with 11 bases in between. The CDR3 consists of 15 residues. Germline assignment: CDR1 LGHDT and CDR2 YNNKEL (reference sequence).

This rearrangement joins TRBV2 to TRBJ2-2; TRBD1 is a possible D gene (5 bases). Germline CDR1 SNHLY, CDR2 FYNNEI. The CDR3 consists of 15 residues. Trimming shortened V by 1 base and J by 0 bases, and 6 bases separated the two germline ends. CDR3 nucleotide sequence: TGTGCCAGCAGTGAAGACAGGACGAACACCGGGGAGCTGTTTTTT. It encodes CASSEDRTNTGELFF.

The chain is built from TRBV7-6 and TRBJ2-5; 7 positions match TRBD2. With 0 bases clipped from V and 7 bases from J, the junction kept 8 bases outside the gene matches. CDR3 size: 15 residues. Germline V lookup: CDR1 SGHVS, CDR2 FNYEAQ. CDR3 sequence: CASSLATSGVTTQYF. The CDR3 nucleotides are TGTGCCAGCAGCTTAGCTACCAGCGGGGTTACGACCCAGTACTTC.

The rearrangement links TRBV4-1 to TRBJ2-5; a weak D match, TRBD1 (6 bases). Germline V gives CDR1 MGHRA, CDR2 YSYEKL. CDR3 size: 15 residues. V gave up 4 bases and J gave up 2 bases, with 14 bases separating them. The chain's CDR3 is CASSLRTAKQETQYF. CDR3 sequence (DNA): TGCGCCAGCAGCCTACGGACAGCTAAACAAGAGACCCAGTACTTC.

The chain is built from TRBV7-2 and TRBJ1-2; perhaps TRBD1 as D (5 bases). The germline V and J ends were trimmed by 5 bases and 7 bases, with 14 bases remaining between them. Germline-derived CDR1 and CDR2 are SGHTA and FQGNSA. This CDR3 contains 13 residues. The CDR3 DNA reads TGTGCCAGCAGCCGCCGGGGGTTGACTGGCTACACCTTC. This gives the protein CASSRRGLTGYTF.

In DNA form, the CDR3 reads TGTGCCAGCAGATCAGGGACAGCTAGCAATCAGCCCCAGCATTTT. The encoded protein is CASRSGTASNQPQHF. This chain uses TRBV6-5 with TRBJ1-5, with 7 bases fitting TRBD1. Germline V gene sequence: CDR1 MNHEY, CDR2 SVGAGI. The CDR3 consists of 15 residues. With V trimmed by 6 bases and J by 0 bases, 5 bases remained unmatched.

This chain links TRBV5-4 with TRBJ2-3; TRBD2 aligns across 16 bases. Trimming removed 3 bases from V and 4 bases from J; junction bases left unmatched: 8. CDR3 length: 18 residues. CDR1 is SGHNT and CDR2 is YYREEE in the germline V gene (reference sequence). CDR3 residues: CASSYTGLAGGQSDTQYF. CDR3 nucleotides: TGTGCCAGCAGCTATACGGGACTAGCGGGGGGGCAATCAGATACGCAGTATTTT.

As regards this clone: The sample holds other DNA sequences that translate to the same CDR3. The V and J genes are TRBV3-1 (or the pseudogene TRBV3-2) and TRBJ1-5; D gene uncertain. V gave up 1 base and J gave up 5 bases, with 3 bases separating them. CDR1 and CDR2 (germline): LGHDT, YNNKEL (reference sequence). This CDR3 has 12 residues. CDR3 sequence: CASSQADQPQHF. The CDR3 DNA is TGTGCCAGCAGCCAAGCGGATCAGCCCCAGCATTTT.

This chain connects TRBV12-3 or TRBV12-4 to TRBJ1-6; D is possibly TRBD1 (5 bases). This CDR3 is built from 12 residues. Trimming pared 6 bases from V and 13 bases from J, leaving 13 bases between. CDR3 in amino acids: CASSYSQGPLHF. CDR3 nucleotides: TGTGCCAGCAGCTACTCCCAGGGTCCCCTCCACTTT.